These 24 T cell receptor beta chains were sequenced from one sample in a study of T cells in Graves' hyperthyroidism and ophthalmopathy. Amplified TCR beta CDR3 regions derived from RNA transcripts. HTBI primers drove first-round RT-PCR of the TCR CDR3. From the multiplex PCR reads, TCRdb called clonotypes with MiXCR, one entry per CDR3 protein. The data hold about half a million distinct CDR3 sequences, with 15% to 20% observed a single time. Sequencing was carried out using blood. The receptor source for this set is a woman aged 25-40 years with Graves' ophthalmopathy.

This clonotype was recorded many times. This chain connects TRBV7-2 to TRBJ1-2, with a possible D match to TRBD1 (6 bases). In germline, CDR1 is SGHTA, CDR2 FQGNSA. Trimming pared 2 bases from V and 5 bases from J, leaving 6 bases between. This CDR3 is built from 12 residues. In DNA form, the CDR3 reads TGTGCCAGCAGCTTAACAGGGTATGGCTACACCTTC. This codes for CASSLTGYGYTF.

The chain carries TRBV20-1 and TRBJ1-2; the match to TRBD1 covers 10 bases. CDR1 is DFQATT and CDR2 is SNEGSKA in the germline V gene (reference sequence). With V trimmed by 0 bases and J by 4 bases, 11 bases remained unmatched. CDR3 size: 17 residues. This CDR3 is CSARDGTGASFSYGYTF. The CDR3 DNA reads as TGCAGTGCTAGAGATGGGACAGGGGCCTCCTTTAGCTATGGCTACACCTTC.

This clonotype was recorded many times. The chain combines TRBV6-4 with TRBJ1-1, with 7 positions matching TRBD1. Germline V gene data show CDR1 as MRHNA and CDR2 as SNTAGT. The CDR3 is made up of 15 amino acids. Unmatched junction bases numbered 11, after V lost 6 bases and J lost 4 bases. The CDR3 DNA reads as TGTGCCAGCAGCAACCAGGGGGGTGCGAGCACTGAAGCTTTCTTT. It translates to CASSNQGGASTEAFF.

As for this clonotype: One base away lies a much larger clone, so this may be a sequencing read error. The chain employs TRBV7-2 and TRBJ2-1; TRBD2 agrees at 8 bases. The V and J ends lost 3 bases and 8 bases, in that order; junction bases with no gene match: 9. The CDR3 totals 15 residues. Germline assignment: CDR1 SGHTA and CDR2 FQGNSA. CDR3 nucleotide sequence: TGTGCCAGCAGCTTGAGAAGCGGGAGTGACTATGAGCAGTTCTTC. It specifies CASSLRSGSDYEQFF.

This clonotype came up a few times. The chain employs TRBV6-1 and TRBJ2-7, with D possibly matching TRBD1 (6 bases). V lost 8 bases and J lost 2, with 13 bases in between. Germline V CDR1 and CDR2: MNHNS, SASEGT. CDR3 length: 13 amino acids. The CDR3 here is CASGPGDTYEQYF. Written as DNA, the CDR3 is TGTGCCAGCGGACCAGGGGATACCTACGAGCAGTACTTC.

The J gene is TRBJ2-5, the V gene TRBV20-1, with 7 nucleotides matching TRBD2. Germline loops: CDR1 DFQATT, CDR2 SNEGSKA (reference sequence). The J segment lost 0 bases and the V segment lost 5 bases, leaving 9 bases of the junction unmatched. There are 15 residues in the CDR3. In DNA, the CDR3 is TGCAGTGCTCCCGCTAGCGGATTGTACCAAGAGACCCAGTACTTC. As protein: CSAPASGLYQETQYF.

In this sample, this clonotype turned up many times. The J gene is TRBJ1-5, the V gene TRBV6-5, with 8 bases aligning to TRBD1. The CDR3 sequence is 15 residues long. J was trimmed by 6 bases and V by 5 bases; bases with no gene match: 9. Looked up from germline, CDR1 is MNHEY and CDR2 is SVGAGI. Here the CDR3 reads CASSARQGFGQPQHF. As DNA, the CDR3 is TGTGCCAGCAGTGCCAGACAGGGGTTCGGTCAGCCCCAGCATTTT.

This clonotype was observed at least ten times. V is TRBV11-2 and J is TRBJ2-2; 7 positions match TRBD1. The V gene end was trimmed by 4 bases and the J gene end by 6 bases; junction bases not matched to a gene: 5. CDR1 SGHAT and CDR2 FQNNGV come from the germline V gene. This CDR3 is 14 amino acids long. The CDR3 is CASSYRQGSGELFF. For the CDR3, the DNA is TGTGCCAGCAGCTACCGACAGGGCTCCGGGGAGCTGTTTTTT.

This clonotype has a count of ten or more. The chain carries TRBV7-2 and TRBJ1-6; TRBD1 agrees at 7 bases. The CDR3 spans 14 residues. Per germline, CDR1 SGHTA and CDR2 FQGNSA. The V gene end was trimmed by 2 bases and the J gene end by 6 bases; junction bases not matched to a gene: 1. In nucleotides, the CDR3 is TGTGCCAGCAGCTTACGGGACAGTAATTCACCCCTCCACTTT. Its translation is CASSLRDSNSPLHF.

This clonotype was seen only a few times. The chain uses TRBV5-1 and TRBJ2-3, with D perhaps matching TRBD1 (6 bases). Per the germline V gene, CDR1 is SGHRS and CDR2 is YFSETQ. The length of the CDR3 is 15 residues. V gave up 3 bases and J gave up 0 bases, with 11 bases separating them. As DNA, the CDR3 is TGCGCCAGCAGCTCGGGACACCCAAGCACAGATACGCAGTATTTT. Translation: CASSSGHPSTDTQYF.

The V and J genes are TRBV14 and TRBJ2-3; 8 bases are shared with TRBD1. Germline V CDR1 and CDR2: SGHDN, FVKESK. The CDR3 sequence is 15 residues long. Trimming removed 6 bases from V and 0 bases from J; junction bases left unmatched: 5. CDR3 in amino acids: CASRLQGASTDTQYF. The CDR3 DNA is TGTGCCAGCAGGCTCCAGGGGGCCAGCACAGATACGCAGTATTTT.

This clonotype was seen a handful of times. The CDR3 DNA follows: TGCAGTGCTTCCAAAGCGGGAGATTGGGGTCTATGGGCCAAAAACATTCAGTACTTC. Its translation: CSASKAGDWGLWAKNIQYF. V gene TRBV20-1 combines with J gene TRBJ2-4; TRBD2 aligns across 8 bases. The CDR3 consists of 19 residues. Unmatched junction bases numbered 19, after V lost 5 bases and J lost 1 base. Germline-derived CDR1 and CDR2 are DFQATT and SNEGSKA (reference sequence).

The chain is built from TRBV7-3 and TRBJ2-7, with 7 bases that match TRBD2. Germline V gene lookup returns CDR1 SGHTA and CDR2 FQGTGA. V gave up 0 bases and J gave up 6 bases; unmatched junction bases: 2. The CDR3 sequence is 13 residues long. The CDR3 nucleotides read TGTGCCAGCAGCTTAACGGCGGGAGCCGAGCAGTACTTC. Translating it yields CASSLTAGAEQYF.

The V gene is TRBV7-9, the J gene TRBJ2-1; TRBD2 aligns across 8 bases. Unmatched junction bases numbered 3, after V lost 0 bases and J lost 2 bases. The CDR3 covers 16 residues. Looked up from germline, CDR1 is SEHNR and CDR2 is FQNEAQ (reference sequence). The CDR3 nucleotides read TGTGCCAGCAGCTTAGCGCTAGCGGGCACCTACAATGAGCAGTTCTTC. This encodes CASSLALAGTYNEQFF.

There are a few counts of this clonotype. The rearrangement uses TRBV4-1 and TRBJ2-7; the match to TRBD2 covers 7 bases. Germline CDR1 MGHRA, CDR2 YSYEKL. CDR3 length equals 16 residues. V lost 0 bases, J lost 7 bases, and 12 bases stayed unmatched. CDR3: CASSQDYLGRGGEQYF. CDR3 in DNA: TGCGCCAGCAGCCAAGATTATTTGGGGAGGGGCGGAGAGCAGTACTTC.

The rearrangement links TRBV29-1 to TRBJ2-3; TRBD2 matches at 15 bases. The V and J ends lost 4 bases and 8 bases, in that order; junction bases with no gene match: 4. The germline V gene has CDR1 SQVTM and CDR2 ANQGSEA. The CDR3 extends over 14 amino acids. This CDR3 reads CSVGTSGRAGTQYF. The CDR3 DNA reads TGCAGCGTTGGGACTAGCGGGAGGGCCGGTACGCAGTATTTT.

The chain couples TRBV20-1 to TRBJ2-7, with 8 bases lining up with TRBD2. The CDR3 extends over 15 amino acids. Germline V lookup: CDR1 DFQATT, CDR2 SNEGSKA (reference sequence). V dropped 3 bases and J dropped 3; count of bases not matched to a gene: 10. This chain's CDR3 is CSASPLLAGHYEQYF. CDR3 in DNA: TGCAGTGCTAGTCCCCTGCTAGCGGGCCACTACGAGCAGTACTTC.

The CDR3 region is CASSDRDRGNGYTF. DNA of the CDR3: TGTGCCAGCAGCGACAGGGATCGGGGGAATGGCTACACCTTC. V gene TRBV6-2 or TRBV6-3 combines with J gene TRBJ1-2, with TRBD1 matching 7 bases. CDR3 length equals 14 residues. Germline V CDR1 and CDR2: MNHEY, SVGEGT. The junction had 10 bases not matched to a gene; V was cut back by 6 bases and J by 6 bases.

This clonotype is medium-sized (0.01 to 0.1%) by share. The CDR3 DNA reads as TGCAGTGCTAGTTTGGACACCTCCTACGAGCAGTACTTC. Translating gives CSASLDTSYEQYF. The rearrangement uses TRBV20-1 and TRBJ2-7, with D possibly matching TRBD1 (5 bases). The V gene lost 3 bases and the J gene lost 0 bases, with 9 bases spanning the gap. The CDR3 length is 13 residues. Germline values: CDR1 DFQATT, CDR2 SNEGSKA (reference sequence).

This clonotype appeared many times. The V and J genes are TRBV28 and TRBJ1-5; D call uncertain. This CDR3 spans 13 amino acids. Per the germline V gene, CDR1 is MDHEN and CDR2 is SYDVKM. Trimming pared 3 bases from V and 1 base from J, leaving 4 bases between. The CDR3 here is CASSFESNQPQHF. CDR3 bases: TGTGCCAGCAGTTTTGAGAGCAATCAGCCCCAGCATTTT.

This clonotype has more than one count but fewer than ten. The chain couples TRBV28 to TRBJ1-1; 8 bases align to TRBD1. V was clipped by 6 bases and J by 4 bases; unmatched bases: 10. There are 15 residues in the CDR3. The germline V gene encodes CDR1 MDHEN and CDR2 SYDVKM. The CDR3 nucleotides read TGTGCCAGCAGGTCGAACGGACAGGGCGGCACTGAAGCTTTCTTT. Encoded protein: CASRSNGQGGTEAFF.

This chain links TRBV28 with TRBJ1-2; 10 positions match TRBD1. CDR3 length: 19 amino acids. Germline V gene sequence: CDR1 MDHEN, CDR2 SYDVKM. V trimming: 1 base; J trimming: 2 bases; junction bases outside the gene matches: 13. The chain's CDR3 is CASSLFDRDRGVRNYGYTF. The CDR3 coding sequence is TGTGCCAGCAGTTTATTTGATCGGGACAGGGGAGTGCGGAACTATGGCTACACCTTC.

The CDR3 reads CASSPQTGGFAGNTIYF. The CDR3 coding sequence is TGTGCCAGCTCACCTCAGACAGGGGGCTTCGCTGGAAACACCATATATTTT. V usage is TRBV18 and J usage is TRBJ1-3, with TRBD1 matching 10 bases. The CDR3 runs to 17 residues. Germline trimming cut 3 bases from V and 2 bases from J; bases unmatched to any gene: 7. Germline loops: CDR1 KGHSH, CDR2 LQKENI.

CDR3 in amino acids: CASSLSDRVIHGYTF. In DNA, the CDR3 is TGTGCCAGCAGCTTGTCCGACAGGGTTATTCATGGCTACACCTTC. V and J are TRBV5-5 and TRBJ1-2; 7 nucleotides agree with TRBD1. Germline CDR1 is SGHKS and CDR2 is YYEKEE (reference sequence). With 1 base clipped from V and 6 bases from J, the junction kept 9 bases outside the gene matches. This CDR3 region has 15 residues.